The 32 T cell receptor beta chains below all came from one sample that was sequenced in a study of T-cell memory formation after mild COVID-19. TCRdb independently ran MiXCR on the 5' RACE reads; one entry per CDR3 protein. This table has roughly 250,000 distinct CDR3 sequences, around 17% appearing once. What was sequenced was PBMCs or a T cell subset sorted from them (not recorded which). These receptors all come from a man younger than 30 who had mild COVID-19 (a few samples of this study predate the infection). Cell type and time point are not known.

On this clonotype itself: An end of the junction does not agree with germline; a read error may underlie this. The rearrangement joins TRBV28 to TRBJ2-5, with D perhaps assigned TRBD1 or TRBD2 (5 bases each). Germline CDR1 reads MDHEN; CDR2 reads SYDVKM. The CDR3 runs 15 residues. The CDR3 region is CASGLGVWGQETQYF. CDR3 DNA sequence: TGTGCCAGCGGTTTGGGGGTTTGGGGCCAAGAGACCCAGTACTTC.

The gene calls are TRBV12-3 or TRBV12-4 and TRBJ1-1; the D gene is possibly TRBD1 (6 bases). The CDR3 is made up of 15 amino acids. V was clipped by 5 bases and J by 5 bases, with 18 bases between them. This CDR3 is CASSGSGTRGTEAFF. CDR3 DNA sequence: TGTGCCAGCAGTGGATCCGGGACAAGGGGGACTGAAGCTTTCTTT.

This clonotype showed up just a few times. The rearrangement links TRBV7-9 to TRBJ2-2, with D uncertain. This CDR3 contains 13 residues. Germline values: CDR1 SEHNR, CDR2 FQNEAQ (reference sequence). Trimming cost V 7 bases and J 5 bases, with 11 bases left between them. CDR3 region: CASTLKRTGELFF. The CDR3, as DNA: TGTGCCAGCACACTGAAGAGGACCGGGGAGCTGTTTTTT.

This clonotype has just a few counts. The CDR3 protein is CSAPRTSGVSYEQYF. CDR3 in DNA: TGCAGTGCTCCTAGGACTAGCGGGGTTTCCTACGAGCAGTACTTC. The chain recombines TRBV20-1 with TRBJ2-7; 12 positions agree with TRBD2. With 5 bases clipped from V and 1 base from J, the junction kept 6 bases outside the gene matches. CDR3 length: 15 residues. Germline loops: CDR1 DFQATT, CDR2 SNEGSKA (reference sequence).

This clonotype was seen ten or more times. The CDR3 coding sequence is TGCGCCAGCAGCTTGAGGCTAGCGGGGTCCACAGATACGCAGTATTTT. Amino acids: CASSLRLAGSTDTQYF. The gene calls are TRBV5-1 and TRBJ2-3, with 9 nucleotides matching TRBD2. Trimming cost V 1 base and J 2 bases; bases outside gene matches: 5. Germline CDR1 and CDR2: SGHRS and YFSETQ. CDR3 size: 16 residues.

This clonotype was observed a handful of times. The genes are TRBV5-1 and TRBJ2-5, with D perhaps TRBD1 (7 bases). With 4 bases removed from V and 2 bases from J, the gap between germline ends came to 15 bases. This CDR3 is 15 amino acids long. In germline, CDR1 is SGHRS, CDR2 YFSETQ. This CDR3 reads CASSPQGGHQETQYF. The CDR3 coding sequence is TGCGCCAGCAGCCCCCAGGGGGGCCATCAAGAGACCCAGTACTTC. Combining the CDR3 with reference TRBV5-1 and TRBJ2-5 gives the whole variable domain KAGVTQTPRYLIKTRGQQVTLSCSPISGHRSVSWYQQTPGQGLQFLFEYFSETQRNKGNFPGRFSGRQFSNSRSEMNVSTLELGDSALYLCASSPQGGHQETQYFGPGTRLLVL.

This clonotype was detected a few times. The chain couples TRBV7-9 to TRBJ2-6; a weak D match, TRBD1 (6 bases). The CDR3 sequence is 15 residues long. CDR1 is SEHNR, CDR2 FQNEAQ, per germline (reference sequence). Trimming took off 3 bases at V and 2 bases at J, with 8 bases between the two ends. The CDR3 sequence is CASSFNRAGANVLTF. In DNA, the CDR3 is TGTGCCAGCAGCTTCAACAGGGCTGGGGCCAACGTCCTGACTTTC.

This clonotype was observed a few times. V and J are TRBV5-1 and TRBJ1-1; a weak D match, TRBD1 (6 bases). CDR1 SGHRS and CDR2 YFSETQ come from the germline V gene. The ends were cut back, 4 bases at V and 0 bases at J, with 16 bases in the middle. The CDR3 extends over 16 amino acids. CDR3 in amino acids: CASSPLGGMLNTEAFF. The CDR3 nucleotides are TGCGCCAGCAGCCCGTTAGGGGGAATGCTGAACACTGAAGCTTTCTTT. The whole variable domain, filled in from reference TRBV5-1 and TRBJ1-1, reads KAGVTQTPRYLIKTRGQQVTLSCSPISGHRSVSWYQQTPGQGLQFLFEYFSETQRNKGNFPGRFSGRQFSNSRSEMNVSTLELGDSALYLCASSPLGGMLNTEAFFGQGTRLTVV.

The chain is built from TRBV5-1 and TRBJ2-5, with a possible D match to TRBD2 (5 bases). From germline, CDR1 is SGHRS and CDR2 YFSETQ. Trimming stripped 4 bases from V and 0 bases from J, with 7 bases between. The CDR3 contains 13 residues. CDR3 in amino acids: CASSRRYQETQYF. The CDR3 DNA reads TGCGCCAGCAGCCGGAGGTACCAAGAGACCCAGTACTTC.

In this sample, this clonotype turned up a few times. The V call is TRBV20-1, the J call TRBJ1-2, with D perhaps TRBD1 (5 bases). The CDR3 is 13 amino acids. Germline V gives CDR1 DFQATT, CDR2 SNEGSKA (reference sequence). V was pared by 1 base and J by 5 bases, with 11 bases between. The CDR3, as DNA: TGCAGTGCTAGAGTAGGGGAGAGGTATGGCTACACCTTC. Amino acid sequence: CSARVGERYGYTF.

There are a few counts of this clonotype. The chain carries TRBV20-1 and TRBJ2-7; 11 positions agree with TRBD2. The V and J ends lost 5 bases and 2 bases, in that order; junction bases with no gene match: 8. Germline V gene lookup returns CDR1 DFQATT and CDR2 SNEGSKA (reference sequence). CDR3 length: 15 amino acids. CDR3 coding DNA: TGCAGTGCTGCCGGGACTAGCGGTGATCCCTACGAGCAGTACTTC. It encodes CSAAGTSGDPYEQYF.

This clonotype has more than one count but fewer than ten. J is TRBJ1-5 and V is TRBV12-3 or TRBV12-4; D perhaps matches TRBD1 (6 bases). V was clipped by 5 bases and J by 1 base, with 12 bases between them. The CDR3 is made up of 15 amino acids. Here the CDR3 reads CASSLQGMSNQPQHF. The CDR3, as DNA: TGTGCCAGCAGTCTACAGGGAATGAGCAATCAGCCCCAGCATTTT.

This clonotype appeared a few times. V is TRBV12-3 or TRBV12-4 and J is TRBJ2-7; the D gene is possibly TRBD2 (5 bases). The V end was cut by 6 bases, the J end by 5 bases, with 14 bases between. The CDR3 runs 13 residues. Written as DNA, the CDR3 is TGTGCCAGCAGATTCCCGGGGTTCGACGAGCAGTACTTC. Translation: CASRFPGFDEQYF.

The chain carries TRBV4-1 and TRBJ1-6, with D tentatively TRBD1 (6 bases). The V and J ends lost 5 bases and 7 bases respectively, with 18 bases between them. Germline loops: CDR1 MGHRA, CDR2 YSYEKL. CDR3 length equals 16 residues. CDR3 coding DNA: TGCGCCAGCAGCTCCCCTCCCGACAGGAACAATTCACCCCTCCACTTT. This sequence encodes CASSSPPDRNNSPLHF.

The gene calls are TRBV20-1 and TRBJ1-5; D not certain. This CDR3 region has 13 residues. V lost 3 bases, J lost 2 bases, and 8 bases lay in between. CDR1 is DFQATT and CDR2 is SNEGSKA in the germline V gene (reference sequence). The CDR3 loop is CSASFTGNQPQHF. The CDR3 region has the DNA TGCAGTGCTAGCTTTACAGGCAATCAGCCCCAGCATTTT.

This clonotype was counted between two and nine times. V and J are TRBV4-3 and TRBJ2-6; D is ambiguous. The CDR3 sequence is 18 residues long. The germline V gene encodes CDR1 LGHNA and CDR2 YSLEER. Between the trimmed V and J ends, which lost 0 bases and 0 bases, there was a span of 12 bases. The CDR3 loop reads CASSQEPESLSGANVLTF. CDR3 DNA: TGCGCCAGCAGCCAAGAGCCGGAGTCCCTCTCTGGGGCCAACGTCCTGACTTTC.

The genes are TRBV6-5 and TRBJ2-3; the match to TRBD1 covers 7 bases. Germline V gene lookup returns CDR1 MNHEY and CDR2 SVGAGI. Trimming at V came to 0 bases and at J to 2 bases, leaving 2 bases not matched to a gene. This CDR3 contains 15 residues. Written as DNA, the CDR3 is TGTGCCAGCAGTTACTCACAGGGGATCACAGATACGCAGTATTTT. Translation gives CASSYSQGITDTQYF.

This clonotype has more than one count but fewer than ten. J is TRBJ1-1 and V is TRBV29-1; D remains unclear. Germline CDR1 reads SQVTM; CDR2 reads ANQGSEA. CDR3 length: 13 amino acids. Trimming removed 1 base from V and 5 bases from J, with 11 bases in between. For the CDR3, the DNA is TGCAGCGTTGAAGCCTCCCTCGGGACTGAAGCTTTCTTT. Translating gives CSVEASLGTEAFF.

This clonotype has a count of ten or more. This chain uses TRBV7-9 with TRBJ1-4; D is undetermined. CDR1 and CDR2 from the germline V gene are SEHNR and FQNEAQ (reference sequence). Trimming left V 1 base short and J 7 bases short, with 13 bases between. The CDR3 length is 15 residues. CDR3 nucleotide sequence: TGTGCCAGCAGCTTAGGAGGCTCCTGGGGTGAAAAACTGTTTTTT. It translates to CASSLGGSWGEKLFF.

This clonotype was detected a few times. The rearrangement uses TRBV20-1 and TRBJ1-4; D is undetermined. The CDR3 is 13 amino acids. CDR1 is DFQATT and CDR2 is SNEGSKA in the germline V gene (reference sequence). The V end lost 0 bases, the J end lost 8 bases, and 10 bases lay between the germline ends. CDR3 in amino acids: CSAREVQKEKLFF. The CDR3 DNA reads TGCAGTGCTAGAGAGGTGCAGAAGGAAAAACTGTTTTTT.

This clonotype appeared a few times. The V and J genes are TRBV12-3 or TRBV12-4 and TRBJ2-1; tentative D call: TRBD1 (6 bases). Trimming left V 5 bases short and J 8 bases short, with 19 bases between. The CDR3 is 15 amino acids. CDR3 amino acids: CASSVIPGHSYEQFF. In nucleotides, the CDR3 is TGTGCCAGCAGTGTGATACCGGGACACTCCTATGAGCAGTTCTTC.

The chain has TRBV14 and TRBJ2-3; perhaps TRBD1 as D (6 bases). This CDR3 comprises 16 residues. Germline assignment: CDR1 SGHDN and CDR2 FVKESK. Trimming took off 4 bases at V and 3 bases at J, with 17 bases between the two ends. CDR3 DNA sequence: TGTGCCAGCAGCCCCGGACAGATCCAGGGTACAGATACGCAGTATTTT. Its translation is CASSPGQIQGTDTQYF. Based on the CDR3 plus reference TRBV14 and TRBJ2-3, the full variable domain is EAGVTQFPSHSVIEKGQTVTLRCDPISGHDNLYWYRRVMGKEIKFLLHFVKESKQDESGMPNNRFLAERTGGTYSTLKVQPAELEDSGVYFCASSPGQIQGTDTQYFGPGTRLTVL.

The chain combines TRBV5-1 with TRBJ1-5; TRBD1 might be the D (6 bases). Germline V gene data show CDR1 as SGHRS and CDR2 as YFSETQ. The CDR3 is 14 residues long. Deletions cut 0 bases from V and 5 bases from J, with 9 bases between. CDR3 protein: CASSLGGAHQPQHF. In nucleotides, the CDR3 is TGCGCCAGCAGCTTGGGGGGGGCGCATCAGCCCCAGCATTTT.

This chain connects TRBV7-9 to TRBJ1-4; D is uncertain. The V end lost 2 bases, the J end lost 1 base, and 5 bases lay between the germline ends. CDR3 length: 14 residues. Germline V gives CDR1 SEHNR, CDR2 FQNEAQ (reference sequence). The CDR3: CASSLHITNEKLFF. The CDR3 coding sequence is TGTGCCAGCAGCTTACATATAACTAATGAAAAACTGTTTTTT.

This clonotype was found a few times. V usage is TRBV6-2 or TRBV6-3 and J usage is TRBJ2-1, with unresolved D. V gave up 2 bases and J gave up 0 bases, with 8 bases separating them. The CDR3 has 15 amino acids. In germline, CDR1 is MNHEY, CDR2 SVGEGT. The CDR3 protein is CASSYRVSSYNEQFF. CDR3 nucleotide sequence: TGTGCCAGCAGTTACAGGGTGAGCTCCTACAATGAGCAGTTCTTC.

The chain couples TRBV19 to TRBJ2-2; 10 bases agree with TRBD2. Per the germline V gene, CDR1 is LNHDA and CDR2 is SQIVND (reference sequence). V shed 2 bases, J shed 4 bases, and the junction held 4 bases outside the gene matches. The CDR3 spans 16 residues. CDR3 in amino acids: CASSISGGAVTGELFF. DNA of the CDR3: TGTGCCAGTAGTATAAGCGGGGGGGCCGTCACCGGGGAGCTGTTTTTT.

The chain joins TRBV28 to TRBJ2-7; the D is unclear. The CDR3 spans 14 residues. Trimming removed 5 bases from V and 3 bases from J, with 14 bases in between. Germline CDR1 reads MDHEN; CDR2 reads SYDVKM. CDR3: CASSSPQISYEQYV. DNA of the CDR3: TGTGCCAGCAGTAGTCCCCAAATAAGCTACGAGCAGTACGTC.

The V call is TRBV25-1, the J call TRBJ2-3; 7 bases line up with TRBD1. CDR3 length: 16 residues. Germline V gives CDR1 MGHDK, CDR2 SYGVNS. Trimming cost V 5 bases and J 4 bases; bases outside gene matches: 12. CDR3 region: CASSPSTGRSSDTQYF. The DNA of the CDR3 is TGTGCCAGCAGTCCCTCGACAGGGAGAAGTTCAGATACGCAGTATTTT.

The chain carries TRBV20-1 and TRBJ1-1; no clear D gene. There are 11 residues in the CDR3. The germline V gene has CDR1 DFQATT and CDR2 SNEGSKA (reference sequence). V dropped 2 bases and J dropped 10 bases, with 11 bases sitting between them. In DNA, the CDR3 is TGCAGTGCTAGAATCCCAGGTGGAGCTTTCTTT. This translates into CSARIPGGAFF.

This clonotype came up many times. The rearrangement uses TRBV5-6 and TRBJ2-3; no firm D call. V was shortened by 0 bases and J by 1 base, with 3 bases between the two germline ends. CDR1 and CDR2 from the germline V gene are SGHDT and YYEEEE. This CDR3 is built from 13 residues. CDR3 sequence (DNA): TGTGCCAGCAGCTTGGACCGCACAGATACGCAGTATTTT. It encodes CASSLDRTDTQYF. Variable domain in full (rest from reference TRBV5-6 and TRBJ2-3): DAGVTQSPTHLIKTRGQQVTLRCSPKSGHDTVSWYQQALGQGPQFIFQYYEEEERQRGNFPDRFSGHQFPNYSSELNVNALLLGDSALYLCASSLDRTDTQYFGPGTRLTVL.

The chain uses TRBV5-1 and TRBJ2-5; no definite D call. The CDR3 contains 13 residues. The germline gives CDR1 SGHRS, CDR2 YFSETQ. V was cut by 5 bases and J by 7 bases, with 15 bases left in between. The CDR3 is CASSTDPEGTQYF. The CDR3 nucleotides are TGCGCCAGCAGTACTGATCCCGAAGGGACCCAGTACTTC.

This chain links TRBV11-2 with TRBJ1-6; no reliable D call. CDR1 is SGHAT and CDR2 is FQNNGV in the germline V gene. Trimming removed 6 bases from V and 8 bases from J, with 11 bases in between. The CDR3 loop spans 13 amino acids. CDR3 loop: CASSYRRHSPLHF. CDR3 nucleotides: TGTGCCAGCAGTTACCGCAGACATTCACCCCTCCACTTT.